A few counts support the clone carrying this T cell receptor beta chain. In the original workflow: Estimation of nucleated cell counts relied on the amplification of reference gene primers. This table comes from immunoSEQ multiplex PCR, and its TCRdb copy is limited to in-frame clones, with some not included. V, J and clone size are taken as reported in that table, and D and trimming were inferred from the DNA itself. This repertoire shows 120,000 or so clones, roughly 80% found once; its top ten account for 1.5% to 2%. This CDR3 has 15 amino acids. Looked up from germline, CDR1 is LNHDA and CDR2 is SQIVND (reference sequence). With 1 base clipped from V and 5 bases from J, the junction kept 5 bases outside the gene matches. This sample is drawn from a study of blood T cell repertoires in COVID-19. Study-wide background: Researchers got acute and convalescent COVID-19 samples from the United States, Italy and Spain. PBMCs, B-cell-depleted T cells, or T cells were the source of the cDNA or gDNA that made up the material.

Sequenced sample: peripheral blood. This receptor was taken from a man in his 70s with acute or convalescent COVID-19. V gene TRBV19 combines with J gene TRBJ2-5, with 9 bases that match TRBD2. CDR3 nucleotides: TGTGCCAGTAGTATAGGCGGGGGGGCCCGTGAGACCCAGTACTTC. Its protein is CASSIGGGARETQYF.